Given below is one T cell receptor (beta chain) in context. At one end the junction does not follow the germline gene, possibly because of a read error. This sample stems from a study of blood T cell repertoires in COVID-19. Germline CDR1 reads SSHAT; CDR2 reads FNYEAQ (reference sequence). This CDR3 has 16 residues. Assay: immunoSEQ multiplex PCR; the TCRdb copy retains only in-frame clones and omits some. The sample yields 200,000 to 250,000 clones, approximately 87% seen once. The chain carries TRBV7-7 and TRBJ2-1, with 11 bases aligning to TRBD2. The source of this sequence is a man aged 55 to 70 with acute or convalescent COVID-19. The source material was peripheral blood. As DNA, the CDR3 is TGTGCTAGCAGCCTCATAGCGGGAGGGCCGGGAAATGAGCAGTTCTTC. It specifies CASSLIAGGPGNEQFF.